This TCR beta chain was identified during a study of molecular identifiers for immune sequencing clone quantification. Across the whole study: Replicate experiments divided RNA from roughly 20,000 or 100,000 naive CD8 cells into five parts and sequenced four.

With respect to this clonotype: Its antigen is as yet unknown. The germline gene is not matched at one end of the junction; a read error may be the cause.

The CD8+CD4-CCR7+CD45RA+ phenotype defined the sorted naive CD8 T cells. The CDR3 loop spans 15 amino acids. Germline V gives CDR1 SGHVT, CDR2 SQSDAQ. Overall study findings and caveats: Clones above 20 RNA copies held over 97% of effector molecules, under 1% in naive cells.

TCRdb reprocessed the PCR reads via MiXCR and lists one record per CDR3 protein. This sample has around 470,000 distinct CDR3 sequences, with roughly 25% found just once. Sequencing used naive CD8+ T cells from blood, with Jurkat cell RNA spiked in. Subset meaning: FACS-sorted CD8+CD4-CCR7+CD45RA+ naive T cells. The V call is TRBV7-4, the J call TRBJ2-3; 9 positions agree with TRBD2. The clonotype was recovered from a human donor in good health. Some libraries in this study had Jurkat cell RNA spiked in. CDR3 region: CASSLPTSGTDTRYF. CDR3 in DNA: TGTGCCAGCAGCCTACCGACTAGCGGCACAGATACGCGGTATTTT.